Listed below are T cell receptor beta chains from one sample, sequenced in a study of high-grade serous ovarian cancer treatment subgroups. The protocol was immunoSEQ multiplex PCR, while the TCRdb copy is restricted to in-frame clones and leaves out a portion. The repertoire holds about 15,000 clones, with roughly nine tenths as singletons. Material for sequencing was tumor tissue. Receptors originate from a human donor with high-grade serous ovarian cancer. Each CDR3 is given with its conserved first and last residue.

V gene	CDR3 protein
TRBV4-3	CASSQVWSHTDTQYF
TRBV29-1	CSVSSTTEAFF
TRBV6-6	CASSYPAGEGNQPQHF
TRBV27	CASSLDTYNEQFF
TRBV6-5	CASSYSSNRGQSPLHF
TRBV30	CAWSGLRGGLPQHF
TRBV7-6	CASSLALGVAYGYTF
TRBV6-5	CASEDGWETQYF
TRBV6-1	CASSDIEGVGYGYTF
TRBV19	CASSPLDYSYNEQFF
TRBV9	CASSVAGLSYNEQFF
TRBV4-2	CASSPERRRFYEQYF
TRBV18	CASSPEAGANYEQYF
TRBV7-8	CASSLATDRGTQYF
TRBV6-5	CASSYRDRNNEQFF
TRBV6-5	CASRHGGETQYF
TRBV10-3	CAIRGDSGKETQYF
TRBV15	CATSRDSYEQYF
TRBV14	CASSHSGALFF
TRBV11-2	CASSLAGYTEAFF
TRBV6-1	CASSEGAGGPPRSQETQYF
TRBV4-1	CASSQEWDRVNYEQYF
TRBV5-1	CASSLVGTENEKLFF
TRBV6-1	CASSPSGNTIYF
TRBV9	CASSPNGVLRETQYF
TRBV5-1	CASSQGQLTGELFF
TRBV7-2	CASSFLSGDSSYEQYF
TRBV5-4	CASSYDRAYEQYF
TRBV7-9	CASSLDGAGELFF
TRBV7-2	CASSPSLYSGANVLTF
TRBV2	CASSETAYEAFF
TRBV6-5	CASSGETYEQYF
TRBV11-3	CASSRGTNSYNEQFF
TRBV5-4	CASSWRSGGIETQYF
TRBV28	CASSSLAGPYEQYF
TRBV13	CASSSLAGGYEQYF
TRBV18	CASSPPAGQGGDEQYF
TRBV10-2	CASSEWGQGFDEQYF
TRBV7-9	CASSLRGGTDTQYF
TRBV5-6	CASSLWTTYEQYF
TRBV19	CASSISSMPGELFF
TRBV6-1	CASSEGPGINYGYTF
TRBV20-1	CSAKGPFGYTF
TRBV9	CASSGASVYRGPRGYTF
TRBV7-8	CASSHRPGDSRYGYTF
TRBV6-1	CASSESSGTVGRETQYF
TRBV6-5	CASSDRGGFYEQYF
TRBV5-1	CASSPGTLGSYEQYF
TRBV2	CASTTVGEATYEQYF
TRBV18	CASSPFLTPQETQYF
TRBV7-2	CASSLARYATSVETDTQYF
TRBV15	CATSPDAQDRGNGYTF